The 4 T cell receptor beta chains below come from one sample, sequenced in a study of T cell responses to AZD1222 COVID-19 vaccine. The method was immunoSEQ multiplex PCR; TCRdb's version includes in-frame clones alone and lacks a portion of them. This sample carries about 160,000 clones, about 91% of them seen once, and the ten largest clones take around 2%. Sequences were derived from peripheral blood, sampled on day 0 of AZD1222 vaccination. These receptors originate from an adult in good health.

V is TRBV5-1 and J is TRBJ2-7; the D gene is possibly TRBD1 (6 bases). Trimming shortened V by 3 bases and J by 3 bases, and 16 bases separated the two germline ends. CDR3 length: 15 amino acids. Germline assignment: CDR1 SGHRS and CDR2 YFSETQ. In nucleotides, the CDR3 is TGCGCCAGCAGCTCAAAAACAGGGCGCAACTACGAGCAGTACTTC. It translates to CASSSKTGRNYEQYF.

This CDR3 reads CASSLAGAGPRGGNTIYF. CDR3 nucleotides: TGCGCCAGCAGCTTGGCCGGGGCAGGACCCAGAGGTGGAAACACCATATATTTT. V and J are TRBV5-1 and TRBJ1-3; a possible D gene is TRBD1 (5 bases). This CDR3 contains 18 residues. Between the trimmed V and J ends, which lost 0 bases and 3 bases, there was a span of 19 bases. The germline CDR1 and CDR2 sequences are SGHRS and YFSETQ.

The CDR3 DNA is TGTGCCAGCAGCGTAGACGGCACGCGGAGGACCTACGAGCAGTACTTC. The encoded protein is CASSVDGTRRTYEQYF. The J gene is TRBJ2-7, the V gene TRBV9; a weak D match, TRBD2 (5 bases). Germline CDR1 reads SGDLS; CDR2 reads YYNGEE. V lost 0 bases and J lost 2, with 15 bases in between. The CDR3 spans 16 residues. Full variable domain (remainder filled in from reference TRBV9 and TRBJ2-7): DSGVTQTPKHLITATGQRVTLRCSPRSGDLSVYWYQQSLDQGLQFLIQYYNGEERAKGNILERFSAQQFPDLHSELNLSSLELGDSALYFCASSVDGTRRTYEQYFGPGTRLTVT.

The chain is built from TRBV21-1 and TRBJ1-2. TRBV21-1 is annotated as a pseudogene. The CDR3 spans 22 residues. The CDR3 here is CASSKKPKTPPRPGSTGYGYTF. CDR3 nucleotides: TGTGCCAGCAGCAAAAAACCGAAAACTCCCCCGCGACCGGGTTCTACGGGCTATGGCTACACCTTC.